This T cell receptor (beta chain) came from a study of cytomegalovirus exposure and HLA in healthy donors. Concerning this clone: Its specificity is not known. Other DNA sequences in the sample encode the same CDR3.

The primer mix had 60 Vbeta and 13 Jbeta primers. Assay: immunoSEQ multiplex PCR; the TCRdb copy retains only in-frame clones and omits some. The sample includes about 120,000 clones, more than 60% of them seen just once. Study conclusions and caveats: As a later analysis revealed, most CMV-associated TCR beta chains appeared HLA-restricted. In a later analysis, TCR beta V- and J-gene trimming showed a link to a missense DCLRE1C variant.

The clonotype originates from a man between 18 and 35 years old in good health and CMV-seronegative. The sample comprised PBMCs.

The CDR3 coding sequence is TGTGCCAGCAGCCTAGACAGGGGGGATAATGAAAAACTGTTTTTT. Amino acids: CASSLDRGDNEKLFF. The chain carries TRBV6-5 and TRBJ1-4; 9 nucleotides align to TRBD1. Trimming cost V 6 bases and J 4 bases; bases outside gene matches: 6. CDR1 MNHEY and CDR2 SVGAGI come from the germline V gene. The CDR3 totals 15 residues.